A selection of T cell receptor beta chains follows, all from one sample in a study of blood T cell repertoires in COVID-19. Here immunoSEQ multiplex PCR was the method, and the copy in TCRdb shows in-frame clones only, minus some. The sample includes under 55,000 clones, roughly 90% of them seen just once. The sequencing sample was made of peripheral blood. The receptors originated from a human donor in a cohort sampled during active COVID-19. Each CDR3 is given without its conserved first and last residue.

J: TRBJ2-3
V: TRBV6-4
CDR3: ASSRAPGLGADTQY

J: TRBJ2-7
V: TRBV5-1
CDR3: ASSPGLGSYEQY

J: TRBJ2-1
V: TRBV15
CDR3: ATSRLGTSGGNEQF

J: TRBJ1-1
V: TRBV7-9
CDR3: ASSFGDREAF

J: TRBJ2-7
V: TRBV3-1/TRBV3-2
CDR3: ASSQPDRDGYEQY

J: TRBJ1-2
V: TRBV7-2
CDR3: ASSLYGVLANYGYT

J: TRBJ2-3
V: TRBV18
CDR3: ASSPASETRTDTQY

J: TRBJ1-4
V: TRBV18
CDR3: ASSPETGDEKLF

J: TRBJ2-1
V: TRBV6-6
CDR3: ASRQGSFYNEQF

J: TRBJ2-3
V: TRBV13
CDR3: ASAESDTQY

J: TRBJ2-1
V: TRBV19
CDR3: ASNPMVSGGNNEQF

J: TRBJ1-5
V: TRBV5-5
CDR3: ASSPGQGETQPQH

J: TRBJ1-5
V: TRBV28
CDR3: ASEPGGRGQPQH

J: TRBJ2-4
V: TRBV30
CDR3: AWSTGTGRT

J: TRBJ1-2
V: TRBV7-2
CDR3: ASSLGFAGTYGYT

J: TRBJ2-7
V: TRBV19
CDR3: ASTDTSGRAHEQY

J: TRBJ2-5
V: TRBV25-1
CDR3: ASSDRLAGGRETQY

J: TRBJ1-4
V: TRBV6-1
CDR3: ASSEHQGMSEKLF

J: TRBJ1-4
V: TRBV7-2
CDR3: ASSYRALANEKLF

J: TRBJ2-6
V: TRBV4-2
CDR3: ASSPLGGGANVLT

J: TRBJ1-5
V: TRBV5-4
CDR3: ASSSDRSNQPQH

J: TRBJ2-4
V: TRBV4-1
CDR3: ASSQLGQVIH

J: TRBJ1-1
V: TRBV4-1
CDR3: ASSQLLSLAGATEAF

J: TRBJ2-7
V: TRBV5-1
CDR3: ASSLGTGMYEQY

J: TRBJ2-1
V: TRBV9
CDR3: ASSVGLGPFNEQF